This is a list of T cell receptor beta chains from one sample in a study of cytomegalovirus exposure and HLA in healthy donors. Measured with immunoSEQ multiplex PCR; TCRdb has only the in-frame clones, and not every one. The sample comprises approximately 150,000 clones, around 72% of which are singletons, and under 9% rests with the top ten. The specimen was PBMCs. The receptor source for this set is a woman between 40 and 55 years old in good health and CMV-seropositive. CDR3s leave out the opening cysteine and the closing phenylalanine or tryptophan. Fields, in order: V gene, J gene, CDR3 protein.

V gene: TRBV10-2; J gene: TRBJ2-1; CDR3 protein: ASSERAGGLYNEQF
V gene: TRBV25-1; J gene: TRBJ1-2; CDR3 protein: ASSEYDSVYYGYT
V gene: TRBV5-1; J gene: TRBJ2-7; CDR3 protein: ASSLGLEYYEQY
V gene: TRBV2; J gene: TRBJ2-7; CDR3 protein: ASSEGGGGNYEQY
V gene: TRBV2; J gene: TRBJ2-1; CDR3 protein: ASSVWTSVPNEQF
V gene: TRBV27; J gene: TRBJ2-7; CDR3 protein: ASSLGPTYEQY
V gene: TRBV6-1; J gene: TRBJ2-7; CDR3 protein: ASSAKSGGPFREQY
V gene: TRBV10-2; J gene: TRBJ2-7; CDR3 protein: ASSEYRVYEQY
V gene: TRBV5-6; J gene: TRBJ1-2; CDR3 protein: ASSKDRNYGYT
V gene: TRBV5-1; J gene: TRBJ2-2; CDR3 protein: ASSSGTGGTGELF
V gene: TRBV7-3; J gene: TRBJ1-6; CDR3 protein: ASSSTWSSPLH
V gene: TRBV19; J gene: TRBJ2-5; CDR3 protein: ASSRTVSQETQY
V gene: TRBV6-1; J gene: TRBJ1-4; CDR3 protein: ASSASGNEKLF
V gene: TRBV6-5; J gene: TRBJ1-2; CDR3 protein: ASSYDPTGPYGYT
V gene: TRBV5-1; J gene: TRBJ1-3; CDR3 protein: ASSGGTGSENTIY
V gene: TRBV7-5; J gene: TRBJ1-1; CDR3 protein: ARRPCDRGWVGAF
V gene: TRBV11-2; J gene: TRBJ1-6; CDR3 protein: ASSPRDRVGSYNSPLH
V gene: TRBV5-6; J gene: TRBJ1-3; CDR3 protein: ASSLAGADPY
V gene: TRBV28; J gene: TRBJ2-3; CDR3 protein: ASRPRTRGLDTQY
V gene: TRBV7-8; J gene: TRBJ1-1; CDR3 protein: ASSRRGSSNTEAF
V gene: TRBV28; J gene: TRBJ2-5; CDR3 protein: ASNGSGQETQY
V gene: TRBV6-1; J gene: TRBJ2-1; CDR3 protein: ASSGTSGGLVEQF
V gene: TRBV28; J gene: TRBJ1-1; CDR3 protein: ASSTGRTGENTEAF
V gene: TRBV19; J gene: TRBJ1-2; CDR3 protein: ASSMRGTGSNYGYT
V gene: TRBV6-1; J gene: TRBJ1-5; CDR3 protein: ASRGQGHQPQH
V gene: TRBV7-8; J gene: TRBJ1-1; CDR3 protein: ASSSSQTGGTEAF
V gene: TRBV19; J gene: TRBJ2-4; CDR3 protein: ASSIVTSGGTLAKNIQY
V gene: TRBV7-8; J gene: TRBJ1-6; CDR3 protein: ASSPTKQGRLH
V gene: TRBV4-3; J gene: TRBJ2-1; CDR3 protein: ASAGQGLNEQF
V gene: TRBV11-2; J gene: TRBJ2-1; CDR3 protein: ASSLDGQAEQF
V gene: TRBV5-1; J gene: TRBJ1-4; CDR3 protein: ASRGTGNEKLF
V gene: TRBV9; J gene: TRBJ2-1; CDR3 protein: ASSVVAGGIHNEQF
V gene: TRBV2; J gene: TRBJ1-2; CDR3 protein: ASSEYRRDRGGPYGYT
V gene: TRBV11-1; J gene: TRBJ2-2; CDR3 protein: ASSPSSRELF
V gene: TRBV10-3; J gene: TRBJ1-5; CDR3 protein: AISETGGQPQH
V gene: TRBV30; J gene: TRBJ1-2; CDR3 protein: ARSAGSSDYGYT
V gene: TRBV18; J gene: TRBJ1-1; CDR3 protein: ASSFTGQSAHNTEAF
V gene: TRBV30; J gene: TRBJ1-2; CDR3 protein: AWTLTGGAAVGYT
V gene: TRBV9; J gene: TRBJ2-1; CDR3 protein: ASSGRSGGSSYNEQF
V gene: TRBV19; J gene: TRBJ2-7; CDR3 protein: ASSITQSYEQY
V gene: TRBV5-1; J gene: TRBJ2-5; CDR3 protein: ARPGGRETQY
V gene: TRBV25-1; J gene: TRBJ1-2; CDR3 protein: ASSENMLYGYT
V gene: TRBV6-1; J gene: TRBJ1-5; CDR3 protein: ASSWKSGNQPQH
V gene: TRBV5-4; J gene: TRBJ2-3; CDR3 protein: ASSWGGGQY
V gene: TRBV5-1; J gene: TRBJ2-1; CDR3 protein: ASSRGGPSYNEQF
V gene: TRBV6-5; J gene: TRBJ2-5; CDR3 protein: ASSFQGGQAQY
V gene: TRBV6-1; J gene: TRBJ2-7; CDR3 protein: ASRRDSSYEQY
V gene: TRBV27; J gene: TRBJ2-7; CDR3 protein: ASRSLNPGGKYEQY
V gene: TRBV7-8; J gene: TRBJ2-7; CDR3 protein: ASSFGTSLNYEQY
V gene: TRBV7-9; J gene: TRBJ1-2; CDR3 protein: ASSEAGAGGYT
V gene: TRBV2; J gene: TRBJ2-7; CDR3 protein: ASSVSAGIPPYEQY
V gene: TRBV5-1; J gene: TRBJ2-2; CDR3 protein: ASSSATFGGELF
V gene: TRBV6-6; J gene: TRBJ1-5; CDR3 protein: ASSYSPSQPQH